This T cell receptor (beta chain) was obtained from a study of OX40 agonist ivuxolimab in advanced cancers. Across the study: Ivuxolimab, which is an agonistic anti-OX40 (CD134) antibody, was administered to the patients.

Trimming pared 2 bases from V and 6 bases from J, leaving 13 bases between. Germline V gives CDR1 SGDLS, CDR2 YYNGEE. The length of the CDR3 is 14 residues. The method was immunoSEQ multiplex PCR; TCRdb's version includes in-frame clones alone and lacks a portion of them. The sample records some 17,000 clones, around 85% being singletons. The TCR comes from an adult with an advanced solid tumor such as melanoma, head and neck, liver or kidney cancer. The chain carries TRBV9 and TRBJ2-3; D gene unclear. The sequencing here drew on CD4+ or CD8+ T cells sorted from blood, taken in a trial of the OX40 agonist ivuxolimab. CDR3 amino acids: CASSVADIGDTQYF. CDR3 sequence (DNA): TGTGCCAGCAGCGTTGCAGATATCGGGGATACGCAGTATTTT.